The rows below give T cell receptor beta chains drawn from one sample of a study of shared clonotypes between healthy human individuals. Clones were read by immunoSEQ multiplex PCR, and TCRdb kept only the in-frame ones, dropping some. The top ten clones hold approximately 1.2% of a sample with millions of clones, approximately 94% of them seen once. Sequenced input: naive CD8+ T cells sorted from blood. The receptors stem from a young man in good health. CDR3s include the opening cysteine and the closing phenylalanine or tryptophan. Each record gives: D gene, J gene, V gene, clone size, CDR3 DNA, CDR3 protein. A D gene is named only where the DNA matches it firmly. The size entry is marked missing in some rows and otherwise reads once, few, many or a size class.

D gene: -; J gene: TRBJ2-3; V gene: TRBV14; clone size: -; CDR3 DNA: TGTGCCAGCAGGGGGGTATCGAACACGGATACGCAGTATTTT; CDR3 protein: CASRGVSNTDTQYF
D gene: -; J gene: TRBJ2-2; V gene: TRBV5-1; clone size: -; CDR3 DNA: TGCGCCAGCAGCTTCCGCTCGAACACCGGGGAGCTGTTTTTT; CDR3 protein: CASSFRSNTGELFF
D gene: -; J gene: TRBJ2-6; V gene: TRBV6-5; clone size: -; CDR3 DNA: TGTGCCAGCAGTTCCCCCAATAGCGCTGGGGCCAACGTCCTGACTTTC; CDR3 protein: CASSSPNSAGANVLTF
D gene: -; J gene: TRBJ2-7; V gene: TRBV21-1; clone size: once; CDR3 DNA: TGTGCCAGCAGCAAAGTAGCTAGGTCGGGCGAGCAGTACTTC; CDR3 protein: CASSKVARSGEQYF
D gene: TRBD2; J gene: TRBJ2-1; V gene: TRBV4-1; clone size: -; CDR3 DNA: TGCGCCAGCACCGGACTAGCGGCAAACAATGAGCAGTTCTTC; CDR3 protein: CASTGLAANNEQFF
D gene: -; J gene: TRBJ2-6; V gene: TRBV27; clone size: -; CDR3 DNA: TGTGCCAGCACCCCCGGCAGCTCTGGGGCCAACGTCCTGACTTTC; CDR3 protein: CASTPGSSGANVLTF
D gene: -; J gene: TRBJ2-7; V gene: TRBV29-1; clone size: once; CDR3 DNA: TGCAGCGTTTCGGACACCTCCTACGAGCAGTACTTC; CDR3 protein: CSVSDTSYEQYF
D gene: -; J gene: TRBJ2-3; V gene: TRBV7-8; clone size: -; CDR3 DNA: TGTGCCAGCAGCCCCTATGAAACGGGAGCAAGTATGGATACGCAGTATTTT; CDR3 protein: CASSPYETGASMDTQYF
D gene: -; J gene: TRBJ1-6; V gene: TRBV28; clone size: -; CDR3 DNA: TGTGCCAGCACCCCGACAGCATCGAATTCACCCCTCCACTTT; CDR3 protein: CASTPTASNSPLHF
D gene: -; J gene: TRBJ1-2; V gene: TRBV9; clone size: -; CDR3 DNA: TGTGCCAGCAGCGTAGGAGACCATAACTATGGCTACACCTTC; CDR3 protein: CASSVGDHNYGYTF
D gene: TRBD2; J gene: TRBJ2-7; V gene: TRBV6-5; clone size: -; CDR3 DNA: TGTGCCAGCAGAGCCGGGAGGGAAGGGTACGAGCAGTACTTC; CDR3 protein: CASRAGREGYEQYF
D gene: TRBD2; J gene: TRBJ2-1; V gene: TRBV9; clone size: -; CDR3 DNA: TGTGCCAGCAGCGCAACTAGCGGACTCAATGAGCAGTTCTTC; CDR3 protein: CASSATSGLNEQFF
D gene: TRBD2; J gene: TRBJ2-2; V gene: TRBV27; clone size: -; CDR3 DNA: TGTGCCAGCAGTGGGGCAGCGGGAGAGAACACCGGGGAGCTGTTTTTT; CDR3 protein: CASSGAAGENTGELFF
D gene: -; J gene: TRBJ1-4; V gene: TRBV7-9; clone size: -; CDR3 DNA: TGTGCCAGCAGCTTAGGAGGGTGGGGCACGGACGAAAAACTGTTTTTT; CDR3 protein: CASSLGGWGTDEKLFF
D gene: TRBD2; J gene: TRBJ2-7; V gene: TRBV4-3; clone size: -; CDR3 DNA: TGCGCCAGCAGCCAAGCGGGCGCGGGAGGGAACGAGCAGTACTTC; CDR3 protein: CASSQAGAGGNEQYF
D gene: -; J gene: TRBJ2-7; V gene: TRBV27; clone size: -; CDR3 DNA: TGTGCCAGCAGTTTATCGTTAGTCCAGTTATCCTACGAGCAGTACTTC; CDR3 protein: CASSLSLVQLSYEQYF
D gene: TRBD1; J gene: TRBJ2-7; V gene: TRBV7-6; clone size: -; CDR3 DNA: TGTGCCAGCAGCCCGGACAGGCTCGCCTACGAGCAGTACTTC; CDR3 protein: CASSPDRLAYEQYF
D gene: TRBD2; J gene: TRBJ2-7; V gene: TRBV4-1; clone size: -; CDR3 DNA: TGCGCCAGCAGCCAAGGTATGGGACTAGCTGTCTACGAGCAGTACTTC; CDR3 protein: CASSQGMGLAVYEQYF
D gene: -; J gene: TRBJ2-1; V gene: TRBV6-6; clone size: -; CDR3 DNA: TGTGCCAGCAGCCTAGGGACTCTCAGCTCCTACAATGAGCAGTTCTTC; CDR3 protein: CASSLGTLSSYNEQFF
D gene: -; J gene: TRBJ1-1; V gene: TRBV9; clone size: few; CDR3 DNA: TGTGCCAGCAGCGTAACAACAGGGCTGAACACTGAAGCTTTCTTT; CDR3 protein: CASSVTTGLNTEAFF
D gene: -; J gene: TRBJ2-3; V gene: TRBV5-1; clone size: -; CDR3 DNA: TGCGCCAGCAGCTTGCAACAGATAGGCTTTAGCACAGATACGCAGTATTTT; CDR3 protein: CASSLQQIGFSTDTQYF
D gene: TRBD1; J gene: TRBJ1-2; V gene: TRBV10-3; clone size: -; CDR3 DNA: TGTGCCATCAGTGATGGGCAGGGGGACTATGGCTACACCTTC; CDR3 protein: CAISDGQGDYGYTF
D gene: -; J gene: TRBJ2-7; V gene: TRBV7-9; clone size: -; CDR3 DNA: TGTGCCAGCAGCCTCGCAGGGGGGGACGAGCAGTACTTC; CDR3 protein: CASSLAGGDEQYF
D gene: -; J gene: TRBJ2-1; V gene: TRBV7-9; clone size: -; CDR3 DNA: TGTGCCAGCAGCTTAGTGCCAGGGTACGGAGGGCCCAATGAGCAGTTCTTC; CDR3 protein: CASSLVPGYGGPNEQFF
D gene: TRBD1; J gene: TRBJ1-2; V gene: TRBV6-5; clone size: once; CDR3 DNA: TGTGCCAGCAGTTATTTCGCCGGACAGGGGTATGGCTACACCTTC; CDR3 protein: CASSYFAGQGYGYTF
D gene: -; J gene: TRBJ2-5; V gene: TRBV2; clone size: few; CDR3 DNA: TGTGCCAGCAGTGAGGGGTCGGTTTCAGGGTGGGAGACCCAGTACTTC; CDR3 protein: CASSEGSVSGWETQYF
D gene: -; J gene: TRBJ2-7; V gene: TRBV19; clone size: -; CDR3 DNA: TGTGCCAGTAGTTACAGGGAAACCTACGAGCAGTACTTC; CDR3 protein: CASSYRETYEQYF
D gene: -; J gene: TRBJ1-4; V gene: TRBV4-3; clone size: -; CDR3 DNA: TGCGCCAGCAGCCAAGATAGGCAGGCTGCAACTAATGAAAAACTGTTTTTT; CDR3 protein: CASSQDRQAATNEKLFF
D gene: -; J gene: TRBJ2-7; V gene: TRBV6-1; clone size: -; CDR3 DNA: TGTGCCAGCAGTGAACTTCTCCTCTCCTACGAGCAGTACTTC; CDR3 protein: CASSELLLSYEQYF
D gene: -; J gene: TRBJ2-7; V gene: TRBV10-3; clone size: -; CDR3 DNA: TGTGCCATCAGTGAATCAGGGAACGAGCAGTACTTC; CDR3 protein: CAISESGNEQYF
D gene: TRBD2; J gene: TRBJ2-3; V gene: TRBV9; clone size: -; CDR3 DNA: TGTGCCAGCAGCGCCCAACTTCCGGGACTAGTTACAGATACGCAGTATTTT; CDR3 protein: CASSAQLPGLVTDTQYF
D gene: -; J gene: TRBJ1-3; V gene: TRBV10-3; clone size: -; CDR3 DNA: TGTGCCATCAGCCCCTTAGGCGCCCTAAACACCATATATTTT; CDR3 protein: CAISPLGALNTIYF
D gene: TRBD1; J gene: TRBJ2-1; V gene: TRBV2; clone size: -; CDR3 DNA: TGTGCCAGCAGTCAAGTCCCGGGACAGGACCCTAGCTCCTACAATGAGCAGTTCTTC; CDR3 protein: CASSQVPGQDPSSYNEQFF
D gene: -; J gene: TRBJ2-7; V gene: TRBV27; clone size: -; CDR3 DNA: TGTGCCAGCAGTCCCGGGACATACTTATCCTACGAGCAGTACTTC; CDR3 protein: CASSPGTYLSYEQYF
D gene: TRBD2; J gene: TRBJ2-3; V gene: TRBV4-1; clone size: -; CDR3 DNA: TGCGCCAGCACACCACGGAATAGCGGGGAAAGGGGTACGCAGTATTTT; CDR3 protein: CASTPRNSGERGTQYF
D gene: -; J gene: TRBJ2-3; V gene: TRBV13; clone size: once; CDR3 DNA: TGTGCCAGCAACGGAAGGGCCGTCCGGGATACGCAGTATTTT; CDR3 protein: CASNGRAVRDTQYF
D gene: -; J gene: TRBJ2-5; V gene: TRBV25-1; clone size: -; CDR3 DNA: -; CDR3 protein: CASSVGTGATEYF
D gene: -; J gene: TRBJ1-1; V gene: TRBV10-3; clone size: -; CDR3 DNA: TGTGCCATCACCCTTCACCAAGGAACTGAAGCTTTCTTT; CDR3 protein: CAITLHQGTEAFF
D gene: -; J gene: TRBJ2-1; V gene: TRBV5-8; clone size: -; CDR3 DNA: TGTGCCAGCAGCTTAATGGTGCAGTTCTTC; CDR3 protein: CASSLMVQFF
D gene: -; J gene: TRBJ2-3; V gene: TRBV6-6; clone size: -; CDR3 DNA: TGTGCCAGCAGTTACGCCGAAGATACGCAGTATTTT; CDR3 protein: CASSYAEDTQYF
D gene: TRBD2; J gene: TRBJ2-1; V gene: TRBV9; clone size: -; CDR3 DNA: TGTGCCAGCAGCCCAATGGCGGGAGGTGGTGATGAGCAGTTCTTC; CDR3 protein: CASSPMAGGGDEQFF
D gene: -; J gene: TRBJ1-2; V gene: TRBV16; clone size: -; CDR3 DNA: TGTGCCAGCAGCCCCCCTGACGTCGGCTACACCTTC; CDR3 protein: CASSPPDVGYTF
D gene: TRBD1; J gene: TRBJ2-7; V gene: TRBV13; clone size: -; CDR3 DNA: TGTGCCAGCAGCTACCAGGGGGTAGACGAGCAGTACTTC; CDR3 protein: CASSYQGVDEQYF
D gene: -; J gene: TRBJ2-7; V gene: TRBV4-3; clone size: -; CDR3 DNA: TGCGCCAGCAGCCAGAGGGGGGGCGAGCAGTACTTC; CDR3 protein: CASSQRGGEQYF
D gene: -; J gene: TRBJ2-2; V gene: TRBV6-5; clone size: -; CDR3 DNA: TGTGCCAGCAGTTGGAGTACCGGGGAGCTGTTTTTT; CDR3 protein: CASSWSTGELFF
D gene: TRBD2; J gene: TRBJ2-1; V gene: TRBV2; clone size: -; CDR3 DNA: TGTGCCAGCAGGACCGGGACTAGCGGGTACAATGAGCAGTTCTTC; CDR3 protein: CASRTGTSGYNEQFF
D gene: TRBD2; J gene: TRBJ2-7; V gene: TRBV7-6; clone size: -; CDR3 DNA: TGTGCCAGCAGCGTCGGGACTAGCGGGGAGTACGAGCAGTACTTC; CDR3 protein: CASSVGTSGEYEQYF
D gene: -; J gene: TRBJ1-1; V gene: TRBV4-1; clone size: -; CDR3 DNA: TGCGCCAGCAGCCAAGGCGGGGCCACTGAAGCTTTCTTT; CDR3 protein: CASSQGGATEAFF
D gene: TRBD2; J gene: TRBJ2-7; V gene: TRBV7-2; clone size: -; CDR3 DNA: TGTGCCAGCAGCTCCCTAGCGGGGTCCTACGAGCAGTACTTC; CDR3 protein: CASSSLAGSYEQYF